These 17 T cell receptor beta chains originate from one sample sequenced in a study of identical twins. Each CDR3 protein gets one entry after TCRdb re-called the 5' RACE reads with MiXCR. Among approximately 550,000 distinct CDR3 sequences listed, about a fifth were seen once. This same sample was also taken into another study, of yellow fever vaccine responses in identical twins.

Sample: CD4+ T cells sorted from blood. The receptors were sampled from a woman aged 18-29 years in good health.

The chain links TRBV20-1 to TRBJ2-1; perhaps TRBD1 as D (7 bases). From germline, CDR1 is DFQATT and CDR2 SNEGSKA (reference sequence). Trimming took 3 bases from V and 5 from J, leaving 14 bases between them. The CDR3 covers 14 residues. CDR3 nucleotides: TGCAGTGCTAGTGGGGGCAGGGGGGACAATGAGCAGTTCTTC. Translating gives CSASGGRGDNEQFF.

The V and J genes are TRBV19 and TRBJ2-5; the match to TRBD2 covers 11 bases. The CDR3 is 15 residues long. Trimming at V came to 5 bases and at J to 2 bases, leaving 4 bases not matched to a gene. CDR1 is LNHDA, CDR2 SQIVND, per germline (reference sequence). The CDR3 DNA reads as TGTGCCAGTAGTCCAAGACTAGCGGGGCAAGAGACCCAGTACTTC. Its translation is CASSPRLAGQETQYF.

This clonotype was seen once. The V and J genes are TRBV5-6 and TRBJ1-4, with D unresolved. The CDR3 sequence is 16 residues long. With 2 bases removed from V and 3 bases from J, the gap between germline ends came to 14 bases. The germline gives CDR1 SGHDT, CDR2 YYEEEE. This chain's CDR3 is CASSFDGRKSNEKLFF. CDR3 bases: TGTGCCAGCAGCTTCGATGGGAGGAAATCTAATGAAAAACTGTTTTTT.

Concerning this clonotype itself: Relative to the germline gene, one junction end is altered; a read error may explain this. The CDR3 is CASSRETGNSEAFF. The CDR3 nucleotides are TGTGCCAGCTCCCGGGAGACAGGGAACTCTGAAGCTTTCTTT. This rearrangement joins TRBV7-2 to TRBJ1-1, with 7 bases matching TRBD1. The CDR3 sequence is 14 residues long. CDR1 SGHTA and CDR2 FQGNSA come from the germline V gene.

The rearrangement joins TRBV7-2 to TRBJ2-7, with unresolved D. V was clipped by 5 bases and J by 9 bases, with 17 bases between them. Germline assignment: CDR1 SGHTA and CDR2 FQGNSA. The CDR3 extends over 13 amino acids. CDR3 residues: CASSPAARSRQYF. The CDR3 DNA follows: TGTGCCAGCAGCCCAGCCGCTAGGTCGAGGCAGTACTTC.

V usage is TRBV4-2 and J usage is TRBJ1-2; D ambiguous. This CDR3 is 17 amino acids long. V lost 0 bases and J 2 bases, leaving 16 bases between the germline ends. Germline CDR1 reads LGHNA; CDR2 reads YNFKEQ. This chain's CDR3 is CASSQDLVPADNYGYTF. The CDR3 nucleotides are TGTGCCAGCAGCCAAGATCTGGTGCCGGCAGACAACTATGGCTACACCTTC.

The chain combines TRBV10-3 with TRBJ1-4; TRBD1 is a possible D gene (5 bases). The V gene lost 4 bases and the J gene lost 7 bases, with 13 bases spanning the gap. The CDR3 runs 14 residues. Germline V CDR1 and CDR2: ENHRY, SYGVKD. DNA of the CDR3: TGTGCCATCAGTGGACAGCAAGGAATTGAAAAACTGTTTTTT. Its protein is CAISGQQGIEKLFF.

The rearrangement uses TRBV28 and TRBJ2-1; perhaps D is TRBD1 or TRBD2 (5 bases each). V lost 5 bases and J 6 bases, leaving 14 bases between the germline ends. Germline CDR1 MDHEN, CDR2 SYDVKM. The CDR3 contains 14 residues. This CDR3 reads CASSTDGGGNEQFF. The DNA of the CDR3 is TGTGCCAGCAGTACCGATGGGGGTGGCAATGAGCAGTTCTTC.

The chain is built from TRBV6-1 and TRBJ1-5; no clear D. Germline V CDR1 and CDR2: MNHNS, SASEGT. V lost 9 bases and J lost 0, with 15 bases in between. The CDR3 contains 15 residues. CDR3 residues: CASLGPTYSNQPQHF. CDR3 nucleotide sequence: TGTGCCAGTCTAGGTCCAACCTATAGCAATCAGCCCCAGCATTTT.

This chain uses TRBV12-3 or TRBV12-4 with TRBJ1-2, with D unresolved. The CDR3 loop spans 15 amino acids. Between the trimmed V and J ends, which lost 6 bases and 5 bases, there was a span of 19 bases. The CDR3 protein is CASSQADQIQYGYTF. The DNA for the CDR3 is TGTGCCAGCAGCCAAGCGGACCAAATCCAGTATGGCTACACCTTC.

This clonotype came up a few times. The V gene is TRBV4-2, the J gene TRBJ2-7; TRBD2 agrees at 12 bases. Germline lookup yields CDR1 LGHNA and CDR2 YNFKEQ. The CDR3 length is 16 residues. V dropped 0 bases and J dropped 2; count of bases not matched to a gene: 2. In DNA form, the CDR3 reads TGTGCCAGCAGCCAAGATCGGACTAGCGGGACCTACGAGCAGTACTTC. It translates to CASSQDRTSGTYEQYF.

The chain carries TRBV10-3 and TRBJ2-7; the D gene is possibly TRBD1 (6 bases). The germline gives CDR1 ENHRY, CDR2 SYGVKD. The CDR3 loop spans 14 amino acids. Trimming removed 0 bases at V and 6 bases at J, with 12 bases between. CDR3 sequence (DNA): TGTGCCATCAGTGAGTCGAATGGGGGCGGCGAGCAGTACTTC. Translation gives CAISESNGGGEQYF.

The gene calls are TRBV5-1 and TRBJ2-7; the D is unclear. The germline V and J ends were trimmed by 3 bases and 3 bases, with 7 bases remaining between them. The CDR3 sequence is 12 residues long. Germline loops: CDR1 SGHRS, CDR2 YFSETQ. DNA for the CDR3: TGCGCCAGCAGCTCGGACGGCTACGAGCAGTACTTC. Residues: CASSSDGYEQYF. The variable domain in full, with the rest retrieved from reference TRBV5-1 and TRBJ2-7, is KAGVTQTPRYLIKTRGQQVTLSCSPISGHRSVSWYQQTPGQGLQFLFEYFSETQRNKGNFPGRFSGRQFSNSRSEMNVSTLELGDSALYLCASSSDGYEQYFGPGTRLTVT.

The genes are TRBV2 and TRBJ2-1, with 9 bases fitting TRBD1. The V segment lost 5 bases and the J segment 7 bases; nucleotides outside the gene matches: 12. This CDR3 is built from 16 residues. The germline CDR1 and CDR2 sequences are SNHLY and FYNNEI. This chain's CDR3 is CASSSPGTGLRNEQFF. DNA of the CDR3: TGTGCCAGCAGTTCGCCCGGGACAGGGTTGAGAAATGAGCAGTTCTTC.

This clonotype turned up a few times. The gene calls are TRBV28 and TRBJ2-3; D not resolved. Trimming cost V 5 bases and J 6 bases, with 18 bases left between them. This CDR3 is 15 amino acids long. CDR1 and CDR2 (germline): MDHEN, SYDVKM. In DNA, the CDR3 is TGTGCCAGCAGTCGTAACGCCTTAGGTTCGGATACGCAGTATTTT. Its protein product is CASSRNALGSDTQYF.

The genes are TRBV7-9 and TRBJ2-5, with 14 bases lining up with TRBD2. The V gene end was trimmed by 5 bases and the J gene end by 4 bases; junction bases not matched to a gene: 6. Germline V gene sequence: CDR1 SEHNR, CDR2 FQNEAQ (reference sequence). The CDR3 is 16 amino acids. The CDR3 DNA sequence: TGTGCCAGCAGCCGCGGGACTAGCGGGAGCACAGAGACCCAGTACTTC. It translates to CASSRGTSGSTETQYF.

The chain combines TRBV29-1 with TRBJ2-7, with D possibly matching TRBD2 (6 bases). With 7 bases removed from V and 2 bases from J, the gap between germline ends came to 12 bases. This CDR3 contains 12 residues. The germline gives CDR1 SQVTM, CDR2 ANQGSEA. The CDR3 DNA reads as TGCAGCGCGACTAGGACCCCCTACGAGCAGTACTTC. Amino acid sequence: CSATRTPYEQYF.